Following are 21 T cell receptor beta chains from one sample sequenced in a study of T cell repertoires in cytomegalovirus infection. MiXCR, run by TCRdb on the reads, gives a single entry per CDR3 protein. In the table there are 700,000 to 900,000 distinct CDR3 sequences, 25% to 30% of which are singletons. Antigens for these TCRs are unknown. Specimen: cultured CD8+ T cells from PBMCs, collected from culture after CMV antigen stimulation. The receptors were gathered from a human donor in good health (CMV status not recorded). Some clones in this sample may be carry-over from other donors' samples.

This clonotype was detected ten times or more. The chain carries TRBV7-9 and TRBJ1-1, with D hard to call. V was shortened by 3 bases and J by 3 bases, with 17 bases between the two germline ends. Germline-derived CDR1 and CDR2 are SEHNR and FQNEAQ (reference sequence). The CDR3 has 16 amino acids. The CDR3 region has the DNA TGTGCCAGCAGCTTGTTCGGGGTGAGGGCGTACACTGAAGCTTTCTTT. Amino acids: CASSLFGVRAYTEAFF.

Of note for this clonotype: It may be a read error: a sequence one base away is much more abundant. The chain uses TRBV5-6 and TRBJ1-6; 11 bases map to TRBD1. The CDR3 contains 15 residues. Germline V lookup: CDR1 SGHDT, CDR2 YYEEEE. CDR3 sequence: CASSLGTGGGSSLHF. For the CDR3, the DNA is TGTGCCAGCAGCTTGGGGACAGGGGGCGGTTCATCCCTCCACTTT.

The V gene is TRBV27, the J gene TRBJ1-5; no definite D call. Germline-derived CDR1 and CDR2 are MNHEY and SMNVEV (reference sequence). CDR3 size: 15 residues. Trimming removed 6 bases at V and 3 bases at J, with 15 bases between. This CDR3 is CASRTRMEANQPQHF. DNA of the CDR3: TGTGCCAGCAGGACTCGAATGGAAGCCAATCAGCCCCAGCATTTT.

This rearrangement joins TRBV5-6 to TRBJ1-5, with 7 bases aligning to TRBD1. CDR1 and CDR2 from the germline V gene are SGHDT and YYEEEE. The J segment lost 2 bases and the V segment lost 4 bases, leaving 15 bases of the junction unmatched. The CDR3 has 18 amino acids. This CDR3 is CASSHLGSGQYGNQPQHF. As DNA, the CDR3 is TGTGCCAGCAGCCACCTAGGTTCGGGACAGTATGGCAATCAGCCCCAGCATTTT. The entire variable domain, with the rest obtained from reference TRBV5-6 and TRBJ1-5, is as follows: DAGVTQSPTHLIKTRGQQVTLRCSPKSGHDTVSWYQQALGQGPQFIFQYYEEEERQRGNFPDRFSGHQFPNYSSELNVNALLLGDSALYLCASSHLGSGQYGNQPQHFGDGTRLSIL.

The chain combines TRBV7-9 with TRBJ1-3; unclear D gene. V lost 1 base, J lost 2 bases, and 9 bases lay in between. CDR3 length: 15 residues. Per the germline V gene, CDR1 is SEHNR and CDR2 is FQNEAQ (reference sequence). CDR3 DNA sequence: TGTGCCAGCAGCTTAGGGCACTCCCCTGGAAACACCATATATTTT. Its protein is CASSLGHSPGNTIYF.

This chain joins TRBV20-1 and TRBJ2-1; no clear D. The length of the CDR3 is 14 residues. Trimming cost V 4 bases and J 7 bases, with 17 bases left between them. The germline CDR1 and CDR2 sequences are DFQATT and SNEGSKA (reference sequence). The CDR3 region is CSAKGLMFRNEQFF. The CDR3 DNA follows: TGCAGTGCTAAAGGGCTAATGTTTAGGAATGAGCAGTTCTTC.

The gene calls are TRBV3-1 and TRBJ2-5; tentatively, D is TRBD1 (6 bases). The CDR3 consists of 15 residues. Per germline, CDR1 LGHDT and CDR2 YNNKEL (reference sequence). V was shortened by 3 bases and J by 5 bases, with 16 bases between the two germline ends. The CDR3 reads CASSQGLGALETQYF. CDR3 bases: TGTGCCAGCAGCCAGGGCCTGGGGGCCCTGGAGACCCAGTACTTC.

The chain is built from TRBV7-6 and TRBJ2-5; 8 bases fit TRBD1. Trimming took 4 bases from V and 7 from J; bases not matched to a gene: 5. The CDR3 is 13 amino acids. Germline values: CDR1 SGHVS, CDR2 FNYEAQ. The DNA for the CDR3 is TGTGCCAGCAGCTCCGGGACAGGCTGGACCCAGTACTTC. It specifies CASSSGTGWTQYF.

The chain couples TRBV5-6 to TRBJ1-2; 9 bases match TRBD1. Germline V gene data show CDR1 as SGHDT and CDR2 as YYEEEE. V shed 3 bases and J 4 bases; nucleotides not matched to a gene: 4. The CDR3 runs to 14 residues. CDR3 bases: TGTGCCAGCAGCTCAGGACAGGGGCCCTATGGCTACACCTTC. The encoded protein is CASSSGQGPYGYTF.

The sample holds a few counts of this clonotype. The chain links TRBV7-8 to TRBJ2-2; 8 positions agree with TRBD1. The CDR3 sequence is 15 residues long. V shed 5 bases, J shed 6 bases, and the junction held 8 bases outside the gene matches. CDR1 is SGHVS and CDR2 is FQNEAQ in the germline V gene. The DNA for the CDR3 is TGTGCCAGCAGCGATAGGAGGACAGGGTCCGGGGAGCTGTTTTTT. This sequence encodes CASSDRRTGSGELFF.

This clonotype was counted at least ten times. The chain employs TRBV7-2 and TRBJ2-7; possible D gene TRBD1, 6 bases. CDR1 is SGHTA, CDR2 FQGNSA, per germline. The length of the CDR3 is 14 residues. Between the trimmed V and J ends, which lost 3 bases and 2 bases, there was a span of 11 bases. CDR3 region: CASSFTTGPYEQYV. The CDR3 DNA follows: TGTGCCAGCAGCTTTACCACAGGGCCCTACGAGCAGTACGTC.

The V call is TRBV29-1, the J call TRBJ2-7, with D unclear. The CDR3 is 12 residues long. V was cut by 0 bases and J by 3 bases, with 6 bases left in between. Germline CDR1 is SQVTM and CDR2 is ANQGSEA. CDR3 amino acids: CSVEEPGYEQYV. As DNA, the CDR3 is TGCAGCGTTGAAGAACCAGGCTACGAGCAGTACGTC.

This clonotype has at least ten counts. This sequence joins TRBV7-2 and TRBJ1-2, with a weak D call TRBD1 (5 bases). The CDR3 has 14 amino acids. V was clipped by 0 bases and J by 1 base, with 6 bases between them. CDR1 is SGHTA, CDR2 FQGNSA, per germline. CDR3 sequence reads: CASSLARGNYGYTF. The CDR3 coding sequence is TGTGCCAGCAGCTTAGCAAGGGGTAACTATGGCTACACCTTC.

This chain connects TRBV29-1 to TRBJ1-2, with D possibly being TRBD1 (6 bases). V dropped 3 bases and J dropped 8 bases, with 16 bases sitting between them. Germline values: CDR1 SQVTM, CDR2 ANQGSEA. The CDR3 spans 13 residues. In DNA, the CDR3 is TGCAGCGTTGATCAGGCGAGCAGGGGAGGCTACACCTTC. This gives the protein CSVDQASRGGYTF.

This chain joins TRBV20-1 and TRBJ1-2; 10 bases fit TRBD1. Germline V gene sequence: CDR1 DFQATT, CDR2 SNEGSKA (reference sequence). J gave up 3 bases and V 0 bases, and 7 bases lay outside the gene matches. The CDR3 is 16 residues long. The DNA of the CDR3 is TGCAGTGCTAGAGACAGGACAGGGGGAAACGACTATGGCTACACCTTC. Translating it yields CSARDRTGGNDYGYTF.

This chain links TRBV27 with TRBJ2-7; the D call may be TRBD1 or TRBD2 (7 bases each). V lost 5 bases and J lost 6, with 17 bases in between. In germline, CDR1 is MNHEY, CDR2 SMNVEV (reference sequence). The CDR3 loop spans 14 amino acids. The CDR3, as DNA: TGTGCCAGCAGTGTGGGACCCAGGGGGGGCGAGCAGTACGTC. It specifies CASSVGPRGGEQYV.

This clonotype has only a few counts. This chain connects TRBV27 to TRBJ2-7; TRBD1 matches at 7 bases. Losses at the gene ends were 6 bases for V and 9 bases for J; bases not matched to a gene: 17. Germline-derived CDR1 and CDR2 are MNHEY and SMNVEV (reference sequence). This CDR3 region has 15 residues. The CDR3 DNA follows: TGTGCCAGCAGCCTACCGGGACAGTATTTACGAGGGCAGTACTTC. Protein: CASSLPGQYLRGQYF.

This clonotype was recorded a few times. The chain employs TRBV6-5 and TRBJ2-1, with D possibly being TRBD1 (6 bases). Trimming took off 5 bases at V and 4 bases at J, with 18 bases between the two ends. Germline V gives CDR1 MNHEY, CDR2 SVGAGI. The CDR3 has 16 amino acids. The CDR3 protein is CASSNVAGVGYNEQFF. The CDR3 DNA sequence: TGTGCCAGCAGTAACGTTGCAGGGGTCGGTTACAATGAGCAGTTCTTC.

This clonotype was seen just once. This sequence joins TRBV28 and TRBJ1-5; D not certain. Germline CDR1 and CDR2: MDHEN and SYDVKM. The length of the CDR3 is 15 residues. Deletions cut 6 bases from V and 7 bases from J, with 19 bases between. The CDR3 DNA is TGTGCCAGCAGCGCTCCTCAGAAGGGCCAGCAGCCCCAGCATTTT. Translation gives CASSAPQKGQQPQHF. The full variable domain, in which reference TRBV28 and TRBJ1-5 provide the parts outside the CDR3, is DVKVTQSSRYLVKRTGEKVFLECVQDMDHENMFWYRQDPGLGLRLIYFSYDVKMKEKGDIPEGYSVSREKKERFSLILESASTNQTSMYLCASSAPQKGQQPQHFGDGTRLSIL.

The V and J genes are TRBV9 and TRBJ2-3, with D possibly being TRBD1 (5 bases). The CDR3 length is 15 residues. Between the trimmed V and J ends, which lost 2 bases and 1 base, there was a span of 11 bases. Germline lookup yields CDR1 SGDLS and CDR2 YYNGEE. CDR3 protein: CASSVQGLGTDTQYF. In DNA form, the CDR3 reads TGTGCCAGCAGCGTCCAGGGTCTTGGCACAGATACGCAGTATTTT.

This clonotype has more than one count but fewer than ten. One end of the junction is discordant with germline, which a read error may explain. V and J are TRBV4-3 and TRBJ2-1; D is undetermined. Germline V gene lookup returns CDR1 LGHNA and CDR2 YSLEER. This CDR3 is built from 14 residues. The CDR3 DNA is TGTGCCAGCAGCCAAGAAGCCGGGTACAATGAGCAGTTCTTC. It translates to CASSQEAGYNEQFF.